The following is a TCR beta chain sequence with its context. This may come from a read error, since a much larger clone is one base off. No cell sorting was done before RNA was extracted from the tissue. This non-tumor lung sample came from over 3 cm beyond the tumor edge. CDR1 is MNHEY, CDR2 SVGAGI, per germline. V shed 0 bases and J shed 4 bases, with 6 bases lying between them. This CDR3 is 13 amino acids long. The entry originates in a study of tumor and adjacent non-tumor tissue in lung cancer. A modified ARM-PCR protocol with three rounds of nested PCR amplified TCRbeta. TCRdb ran MiXCR on the multiplex PCR reads and lists one entry per CDR3 protein. This sample has 60,000 to 65,000 distinct CDR3 sequences, with about 56% found just once.

The V gene is TRBV6-5, the J gene TRBJ2-5; D unresolved. The clonotype originates from a man in his 70s with non-small cell lung cancer. Sequencing was done on a sample of distant non-tumor lung tissue. CDR3 residues: CASSYSVRETQYF. The CDR3 DNA is TGTGCCAGCAGTTACTCGGTAAGAGAGACCCAGTACTTC.